This T cell receptor (beta chain) is from a study of blood T cell repertoires in COVID-19. Study-level information: Samples representing acute and convalescent COVID-19 were sourced from the United States, Italy and Spain. Sources were T cells, B-cell-depleted T cells, or PBMCs; the material itself was cDNA or gDNA.

The CDR3 runs 16 residues. CDR1 SGHRS and CDR2 YFSETQ come from the germline V gene. V lost 2 bases to trimming and J lost 6 bases; unmatched junction nucleotides: 6. In the study's own analysis: Quantification of nucleated cells was approximated via reference gene primer amplification. The method was immunoSEQ multiplex PCR; TCRdb's version includes in-frame clones alone and lacks a portion of them. The V and J calls and clone size come from that table; D and trimming were worked out from the DNA. Found here are under 250,000 clones, less than 90% of them singletons; the top ten hold more than 4.5%.

Material: peripheral blood. The TCR sequence derives from a woman in her fifties or sixties who had recovered from COVID-19. The rearrangement uses TRBV5-1 and TRBJ2-7, with 15 bases lining up with TRBD2. CDR3 sequence reads: CASSFGLAGGIAEQYF. In nucleotides, the CDR3 is TGCGCCAGCAGCTTCGGACTAGCGGGGGGGATCGCCGAGCAGTACTTC.